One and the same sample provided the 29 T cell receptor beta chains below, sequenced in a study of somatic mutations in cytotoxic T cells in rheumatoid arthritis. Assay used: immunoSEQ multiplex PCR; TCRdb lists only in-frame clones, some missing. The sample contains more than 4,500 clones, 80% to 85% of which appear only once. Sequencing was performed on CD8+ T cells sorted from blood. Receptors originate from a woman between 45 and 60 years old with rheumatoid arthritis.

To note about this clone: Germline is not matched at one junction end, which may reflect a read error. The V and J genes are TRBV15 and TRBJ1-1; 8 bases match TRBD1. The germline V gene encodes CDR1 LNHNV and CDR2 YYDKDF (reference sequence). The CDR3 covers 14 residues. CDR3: CATSGEGQVSEAFF. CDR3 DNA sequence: TGTGCCACCAGCGGAGAGGGACAGGTCTCCGAAGCTTTCTTT.

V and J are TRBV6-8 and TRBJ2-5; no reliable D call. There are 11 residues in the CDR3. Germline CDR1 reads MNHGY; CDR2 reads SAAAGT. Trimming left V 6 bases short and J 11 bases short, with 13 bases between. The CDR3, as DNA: TGTGCCAGCAGGGCCGTAGAGGAGCAGTACTTC. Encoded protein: CASRAVEEQYF.

In nucleotides, the CDR3 is TGTGCCAGCAGCTTAAGGAGACAGGGATCGTACGAGCAGTACTTC. Translated: CASSLRRQGSYEQYF. The chain recombines TRBV7-8 with TRBJ2-7; 7 positions match TRBD1. Germline V lookup: CDR1 SGHVS, CDR2 FQNEAQ. With V trimmed by 2 bases and J by 4 bases, 8 bases remained unmatched. This CDR3 is 15 amino acids long.

CDR3 amino acids: CASSILGGGAYHGELFF. The DNA of the CDR3 is TGTGCCAGTAGTATCCTGGGCGGGGGGGCCTACCACGGGGAGCTGTTTTTT. This rearrangement joins TRBV19 to TRBJ2-2; 9 nucleotides match TRBD2. CDR3 length: 17 residues. CDR1 is LNHDA, CDR2 SQIVND, per germline (reference sequence). Unmatched junction bases numbered 12, after V lost 3 bases and J lost 7 bases.

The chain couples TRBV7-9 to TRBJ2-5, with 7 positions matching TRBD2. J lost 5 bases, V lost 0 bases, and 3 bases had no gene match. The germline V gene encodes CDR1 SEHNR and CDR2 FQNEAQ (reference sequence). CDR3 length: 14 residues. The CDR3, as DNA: TGTGCCAGCAGCTTAGCGGGAGGGGTGGAGACCCAGTACTTC. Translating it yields CASSLAGGVETQYF.

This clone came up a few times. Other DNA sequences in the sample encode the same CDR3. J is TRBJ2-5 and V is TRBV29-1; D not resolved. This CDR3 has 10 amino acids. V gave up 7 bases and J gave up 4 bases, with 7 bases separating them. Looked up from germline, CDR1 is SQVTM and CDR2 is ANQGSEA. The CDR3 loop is CSAPGETQYF. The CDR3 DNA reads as TGCAGCGCCCCAGGAGAGACCCAGTACTTC.

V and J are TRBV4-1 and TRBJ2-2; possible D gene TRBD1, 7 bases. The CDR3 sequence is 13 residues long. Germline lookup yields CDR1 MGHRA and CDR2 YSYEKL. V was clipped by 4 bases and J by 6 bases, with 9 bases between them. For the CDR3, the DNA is TGCGCCAGCAGCCGCGGGACAGCCGGGGAGCTGTTTTTT. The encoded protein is CASSRGTAGELFF.

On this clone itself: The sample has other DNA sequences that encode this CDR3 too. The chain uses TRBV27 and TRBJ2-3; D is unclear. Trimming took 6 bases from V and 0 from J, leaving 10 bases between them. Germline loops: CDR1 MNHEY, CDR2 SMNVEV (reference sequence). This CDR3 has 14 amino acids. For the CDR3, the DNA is TGTGCCAGCAGACGGAGTTCCAGCACAGATACGCAGTATTTT. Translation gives CASRRSSSTDTQYF.

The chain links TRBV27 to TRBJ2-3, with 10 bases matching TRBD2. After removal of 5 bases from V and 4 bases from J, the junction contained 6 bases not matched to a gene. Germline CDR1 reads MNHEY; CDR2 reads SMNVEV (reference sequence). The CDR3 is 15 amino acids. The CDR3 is CASSHQLAGSDTQYF. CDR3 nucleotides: TGTGCCAGCAGTCATCAACTAGCGGGGTCAGATACGCAGTATTTT.

The CDR3 coding sequence is TGTGCCAGCAGCTTGGCGGGTAGCAATCAGCCCCAGCATTTT. This gives the protein CASSLAGSNQPQHF. The chain links TRBV5-6 to TRBJ1-5; the D is unclear. Deletions cut 0 bases from V and 0 bases from J, with 4 bases between. Per germline, CDR1 SGHDT and CDR2 YYEEEE. The CDR3 is 14 residues long.

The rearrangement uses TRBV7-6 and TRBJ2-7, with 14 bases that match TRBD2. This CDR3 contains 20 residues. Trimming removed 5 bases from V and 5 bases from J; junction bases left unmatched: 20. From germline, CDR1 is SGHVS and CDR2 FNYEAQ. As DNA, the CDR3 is TGTGCCAGCAGCATGCAATGGGCGACTAGCGGGGGGGCCTTCGTCGACGAGCAGTACTTC. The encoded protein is CASSMQWATSGGAFVDEQYF.

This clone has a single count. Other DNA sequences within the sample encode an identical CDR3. CDR3 in amino acids: CASSPGETQYF. CDR3 nucleotide sequence: TGTGCCAGCAGCCCCGGGGAGACCCAGTACTTC. The genes are TRBV4-2 and TRBJ2-5; D gene ambiguous. Germline V gene lookup returns CDR1 LGHNA and CDR2 YNFKEQ. V was pared by 4 bases and J by 5 bases, with 5 bases between. The CDR3 is made up of 11 amino acids.

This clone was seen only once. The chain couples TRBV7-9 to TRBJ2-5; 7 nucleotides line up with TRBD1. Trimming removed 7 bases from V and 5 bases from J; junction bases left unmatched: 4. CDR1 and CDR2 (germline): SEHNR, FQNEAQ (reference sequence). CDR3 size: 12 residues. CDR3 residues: CASNRGMETQYF. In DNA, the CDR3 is TGTGCCAGCAACAGGGGTATGGAGACCCAGTACTTC.

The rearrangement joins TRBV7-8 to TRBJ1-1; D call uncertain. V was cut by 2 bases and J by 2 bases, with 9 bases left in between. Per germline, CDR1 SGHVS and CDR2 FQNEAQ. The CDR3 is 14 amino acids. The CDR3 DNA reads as TGTGCCAGCAGCTTACCGCGTTCAAACACTGAAGCTTTCTTT. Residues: CASSLPRSNTEAFF.

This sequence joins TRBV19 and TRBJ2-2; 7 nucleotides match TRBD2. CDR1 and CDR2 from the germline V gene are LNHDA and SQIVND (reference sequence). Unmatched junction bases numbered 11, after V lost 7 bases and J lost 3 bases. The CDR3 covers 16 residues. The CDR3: CASTTTSYLDTGELFF. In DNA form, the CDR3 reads TGTGCCAGTACCACGACTAGCTACTTAGACACCGGGGAGCTGTTTTTT.

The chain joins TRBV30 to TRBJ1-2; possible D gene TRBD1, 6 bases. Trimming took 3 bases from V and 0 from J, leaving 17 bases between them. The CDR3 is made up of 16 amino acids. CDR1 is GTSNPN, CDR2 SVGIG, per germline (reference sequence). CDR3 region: CAWRGPGTPPNYGYTF. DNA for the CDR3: TGTGCCTGGAGGGGGCCCGGGACACCGCCTAACTATGGCTACACCTTC.

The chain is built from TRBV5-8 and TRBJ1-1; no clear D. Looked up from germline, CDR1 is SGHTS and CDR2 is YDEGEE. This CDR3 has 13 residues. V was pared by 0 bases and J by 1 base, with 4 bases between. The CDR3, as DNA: TGTGCCAGCAGCTTGGGCGGGAACACTGAAGCTTTCTTT. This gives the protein CASSLGGNTEAFF.

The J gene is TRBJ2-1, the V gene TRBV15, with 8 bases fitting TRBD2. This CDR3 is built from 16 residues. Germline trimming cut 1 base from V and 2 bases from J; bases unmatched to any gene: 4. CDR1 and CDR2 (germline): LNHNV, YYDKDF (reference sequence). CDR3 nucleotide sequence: TGTGCCACCAGCAGAGCACGGGAGGGCCCCTACAATGAGCAGTTCTTC. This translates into CATSRAREGPYNEQFF.

The CDR3 spells CASSEVQGVNQPQHF. The DNA of the CDR3 is TGTGCCAGCAGTGAAGTACAGGGCGTCAATCAGCCCCAGCATTTT. The rearrangement links TRBV6-1 to TRBJ1-5, with a weak D call TRBD1 (6 bases). The CDR3 spans 15 residues. Germline lookup yields CDR1 MNHNS and CDR2 SASEGT. V lost 1 base to trimming and J lost 3 bases, with 10 bases between them.

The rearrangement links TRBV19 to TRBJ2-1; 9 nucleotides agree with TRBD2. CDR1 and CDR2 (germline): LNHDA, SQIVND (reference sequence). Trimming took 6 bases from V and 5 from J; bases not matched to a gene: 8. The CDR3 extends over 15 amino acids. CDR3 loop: CASRLTSGANNEQFF. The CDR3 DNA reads TGTGCCAGTAGACTGACTAGCGGAGCTAACAATGAGCAGTTCTTC. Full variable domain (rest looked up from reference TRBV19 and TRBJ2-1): DGGITQSPKYLFRKEGQNVTLSCEQNLNHDAMYWYRQDPGQGLRLIYYSQIVNDFQKGDIAEGYSVSREKKESFPLTVTSAQKNPTAFYLCASRLTSGANNEQFFGPGTRLTVL.

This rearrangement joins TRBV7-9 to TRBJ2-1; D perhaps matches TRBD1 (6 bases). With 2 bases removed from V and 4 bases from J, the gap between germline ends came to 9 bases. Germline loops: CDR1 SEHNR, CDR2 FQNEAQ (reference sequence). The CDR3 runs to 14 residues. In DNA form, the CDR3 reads TGTGCCAGCAGCTTACTTACAGGGTACAATGAGCAGTTCTTC. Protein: CASSLLTGYNEQFF. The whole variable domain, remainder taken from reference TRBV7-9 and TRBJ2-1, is DTGVSQNPRHKITKRGQNVTFRCDPISEHNRLYWYRQTLGQGPEFLTYFQNEAQLEKSRLLSDRFSAERPKGSFSTLEIQRTEQGDSAMYLCASSLLTGYNEQFFGPGTRLTVL.

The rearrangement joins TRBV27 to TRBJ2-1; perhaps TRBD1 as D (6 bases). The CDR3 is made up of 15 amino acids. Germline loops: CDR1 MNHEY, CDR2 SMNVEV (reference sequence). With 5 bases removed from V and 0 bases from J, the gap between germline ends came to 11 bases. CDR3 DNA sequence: TGTGCCAGCAGTCGGGACATGAGCTCCTACAATGAGCAGTTCTTC. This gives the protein CASSRDMSSYNEQFF.

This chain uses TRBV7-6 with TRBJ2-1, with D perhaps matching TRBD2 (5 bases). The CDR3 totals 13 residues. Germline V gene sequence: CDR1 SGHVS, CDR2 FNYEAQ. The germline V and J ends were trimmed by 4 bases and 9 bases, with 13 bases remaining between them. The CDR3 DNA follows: TGTGCCAGCAGCTACGGACTTGGCGGTGAGCAGTTCTTC. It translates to CASSYGLGGEQFF.

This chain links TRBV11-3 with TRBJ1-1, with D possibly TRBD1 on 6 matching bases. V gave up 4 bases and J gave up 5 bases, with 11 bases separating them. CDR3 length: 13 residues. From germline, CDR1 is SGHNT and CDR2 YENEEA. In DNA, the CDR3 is TGTGCCAGCAGCTGGGGGCTGGGAACTGAAGCTTTCTTT. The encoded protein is CASSWGLGTEAFF.

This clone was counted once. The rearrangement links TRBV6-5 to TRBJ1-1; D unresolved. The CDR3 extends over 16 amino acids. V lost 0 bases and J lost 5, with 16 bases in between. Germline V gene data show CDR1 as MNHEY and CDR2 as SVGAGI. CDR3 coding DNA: TGTGCCAGCAGTTACTCGTCTCAGCGGGGTCTGACTGAAGCTTTCTTT. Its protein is CASSYSSQRGLTEAFF.

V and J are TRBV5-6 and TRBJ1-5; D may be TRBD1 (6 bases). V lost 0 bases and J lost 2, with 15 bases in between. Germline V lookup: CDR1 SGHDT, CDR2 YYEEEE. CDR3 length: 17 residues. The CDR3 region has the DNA TGTGCCAGCAGCTTGGGCAGGGGAGGGTGGGGCAATCAGCCCCAGCATTTT. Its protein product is CASSLGRGGWGNQPQHF.

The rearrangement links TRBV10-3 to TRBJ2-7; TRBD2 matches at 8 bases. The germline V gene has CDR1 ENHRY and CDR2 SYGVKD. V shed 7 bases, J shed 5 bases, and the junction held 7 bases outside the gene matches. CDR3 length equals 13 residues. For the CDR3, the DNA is TGTGCCATCAAGGAGCGGGAGTGGGACGAGCAGTACTTC. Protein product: CAIKEREWDEQYF.

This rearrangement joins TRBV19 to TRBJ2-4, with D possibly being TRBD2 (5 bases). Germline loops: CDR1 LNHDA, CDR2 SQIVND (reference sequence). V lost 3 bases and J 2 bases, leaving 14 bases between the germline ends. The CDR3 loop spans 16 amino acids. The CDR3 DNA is TGTGCCAGTAGTATTGAGGGTGAGGCAACCAAAAACATTCAGTACTTC. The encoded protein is CASSIEGEATKNIQYF.

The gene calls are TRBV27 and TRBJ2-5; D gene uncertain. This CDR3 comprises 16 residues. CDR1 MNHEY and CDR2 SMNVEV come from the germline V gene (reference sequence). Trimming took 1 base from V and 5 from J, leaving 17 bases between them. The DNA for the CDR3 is TGTGCCAGCAGTTTATTTGGTAGCAACCTCGGGGAGACCCAGTACTTC. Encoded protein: CASSLFGSNLGETQYF.